One and the same sample provided the 27 T cell receptor beta chains below, sequenced in a study of cytomegalovirus exposure and HLA in healthy donors (dated by TCRdb to about 2017). Preparation of the library involved the immunoSEQ multiplex PCR assay. TCRdb took over this immuneACCESS table, retaining in-frame rearrangements with V and J assigned. Such tables are incomplete; in checked studies, under half of the missing clones stem from an unresolved V gene, and the remainder is unexplained. The sample table holds 130,000 or so clones, of which over 85% were seen once. The top ten clones comprise 3% to 3.5% of the sample. Sequencing used PBMCs. The receptors shown here come from a man aged 30-40 years in good health and CMV-seronegative.

As concerns this clone: This specimen includes other DNA sequences encoding the same CDR3. The rearrangement uses TRBV7-2 and TRBJ2-7; tentative D call: TRBD1 (6 bases). This CDR3 is 14 amino acids long. Germline V gives CDR1 SGHTA, CDR2 FQGNSA. V was pared by 1 base and J by 2 bases, with 9 bases between. This CDR3 is CASSLGGRTYEQYF. The CDR3 bases are TGTGCCAGCAGCTTAGGGGGGCGTACCTACGAGCAGTACTTC. The variable domain in full, with the rest retrieved from reference TRBV7-2 and TRBJ2-7, is GAGVSQSPSNKVTEKGKDVELRCDPISGHTALYWYRQSLGQGLEFLIYFQGNSAPDKSGLPSDRFSAERTGGSVSTLTIQRTQQEDSAVYLCASSLGGRTYEQYFGPGTRLTVT.

V usage is TRBV7-2 and J usage is TRBJ1-6, with TRBD1 matching over 10 bases. This CDR3 is 15 amino acids long. V lost 7 bases and J lost 7; bases outside the gene matches: 7. Germline values: CDR1 SGHTA, CDR2 FQGNSA. The CDR3 region is CASTPDRGRNSPLHF. The CDR3 DNA reads as TGTGCCAGCACCCCCGACAGGGGGCGGAATTCACCCCTCCACTTT. Filled out from reference TRBV7-2 and TRBJ1-6, the complete variable domain reads GAGVSQSPSNKVTEKGKDVELRCDPISGHTALYWYRQSLGQGLEFLIYFQGNSAPDKSGLPSDRFSAERTGGSVSTLTIQRTQQEDSAVYLCASTPDRGRNSPLHFGNGTRLTVT.

The chain combines TRBV6-6 with TRBJ2-2; a weak D match, TRBD2 (6 bases). The V and J ends lost 2 bases and 3 bases respectively, with 13 bases between them. The germline V gene has CDR1 MNHNY and CDR2 SVGAGI (reference sequence). CDR3 length: 16 amino acids. The DNA for the CDR3 is TGTGCCAGCAGTTACACGGGGGTGTCGGACACCGGGGAGCTGTTTTTT. Amino acid sequence: CASSYTGVSDTGELFF.

The V gene is TRBV9, the J gene TRBJ1-3; unclear D gene. V lost 4 bases to trimming and J lost 8 bases, with 19 bases between them. This CDR3 has 15 amino acids. Germline V gives CDR1 SGDLS, CDR2 YYNGEE. Written as DNA, the CDR3 is TGTGCCAGCAGCCCCCGACGGAGACTGCAAGACACCATATATTTT. Amino acid sequence: CASSPRRRLQDTIYF.

V and J are TRBV28 and TRBJ1-2; D is undetermined. V was cut by 5 bases and J by 5 bases, with 6 bases left in between. CDR3 length: 11 residues. CDR1 is MDHEN and CDR2 is SYDVKM in the germline V gene. The CDR3 sequence is CASSAGYGYTF. The CDR3 region has the DNA TGTGCCAGCAGTGCGGGGTATGGCTACACCTTC.

The chain recombines TRBV7-2 with TRBJ2-7; 9 bases agree with TRBD1. The CDR3 contains 18 residues. In germline, CDR1 is SGHTA, CDR2 FQGNSA. V dropped 2 bases and J dropped 0; count of bases not matched to a gene: 11. CDR3 protein: CASSLRAGQGRFSYEQYF. CDR3 bases: TGTGCCAGCAGCTTAAGGGCGGGACAGGGCCGATTCTCCTACGAGCAGTACTTC.

V usage is TRBV5-6 and J usage is TRBJ1-1, with 8 bases lining up with TRBD1. With 4 bases clipped from V and 4 bases from J, the junction kept 9 bases outside the gene matches. This CDR3 is built from 15 residues. The V gene's germline CDR1 is SGHDT and CDR2 YYEEEE. The CDR3 nucleotides are TGTGCCAGCAGCGGATCAGGGGGCGCGATCACTGAAGCTTTCTTT. Translation gives CASSGSGGAITEAFF.

J is TRBJ2-6 and V is TRBV7-8; 11 nucleotides line up with TRBD2. The germline V gene has CDR1 SGHVS and CDR2 FQNEAQ. The CDR3 sequence is 18 residues long. J gave up 0 bases and V 5 bases, and 6 bases lay outside the gene matches. CDR3 residues: CASSRLAGGFSGANVLTF. The CDR3 nucleotides are TGTGCCAGCAGCCGGCTAGCGGGGGGTTTCTCTGGGGCCAACGTCCTGACTTTC.

The rearrangement joins TRBV9 to TRBJ2-7, with TRBD1 identical over 9 bases. The germline V gene encodes CDR1 SGDLS and CDR2 YYNGEE. The CDR3 is made up of 15 amino acids. Trimming took 4 bases from V and 0 from J; bases not matched to a gene: 5. The CDR3 DNA follows: TGTGCCAGCAGCCCTCGGACAGGGGCCTCCTACGAGCAGTACTTC. Translating gives CASSPRTGASYEQYF.

The chain joins TRBV5-1 to TRBJ2-5, with 10 bases aligning to TRBD1. The V and J ends lost 2 bases and 5 bases, in that order; junction bases with no gene match: 9. The CDR3 is 16 residues long. Looked up from germline, CDR1 is SGHRS and CDR2 is YFSETQ. CDR3 in amino acids: CASSFDPTGGLETQYF. CDR3 nucleotides: TGCGCCAGCAGCTTCGACCCGACAGGGGGCTTGGAGACCCAGTACTTC. Looking up the rest from reference TRBV5-1 and TRBJ2-5 gives the full variable domain: KAGVTQTPRYLIKTRGQQVTLSCSPISGHRSVSWYQQTPGQGLQFLFEYFSETQRNKGNFPGRFSGRQFSNSRSEMNVSTLELGDSALYLCASSFDPTGGLETQYFGPGTRLLVL.

The V call is TRBV7-9, the J call TRBJ2-5; no reliable D call. Trimming took 6 bases from V and 5 from J, leaving 10 bases between them. The germline gives CDR1 SEHNR, CDR2 FQNEAQ (reference sequence). This CDR3 is built from 12 residues. This CDR3 is CASSFLRETQYF. The DNA for the CDR3 is TGTGCCAGCAGTTTCTTGAGGGAGACCCAGTACTTC.

The J gene is TRBJ2-7, the V gene TRBV4-1, with D perhaps TRBD2 (5 bases). The V end was cut by 0 bases, the J end by 5 bases, with 14 bases between. The CDR3 has 15 amino acids. Per germline, CDR1 MGHRA and CDR2 YSYEKL. The CDR3, as DNA: TGCGCCAGCAGCCAAGAGGCGGGCATTGTTAACGAGCAGTACTTC. Translating it yields CASSQEAGIVNEQYF.

V usage is TRBV7-9 and J usage is TRBJ2-7; TRBD2 is a possible D gene (5 bases). V was clipped by 5 bases and J by 0 bases, with 17 bases between them. This CDR3 is built from 16 residues. The germline CDR1 and CDR2 sequences are SEHNR and FQNEAQ (reference sequence). CDR3 sequence: CASSPLNRRDSYEQYF. CDR3 bases: TGTGCCAGCAGCCCACTCAACCGACGGGACTCCTACGAGCAGTACTTC. Complete variable domain (other parts from reference TRBV7-9 and TRBJ2-7): DTGVSQNPRHKITKRGQNVTFRCDPISEHNRLYWYRQTLGQGPEFLTYFQNEAQLEKSRLLSDRFSAERPKGSFSTLEIQRTEQGDSAMYLCASSPLNRRDSYEQYFGPGTRLTVT.

The gene calls are TRBV27 and TRBJ2-7, with 10 bases aligning to TRBD1. The CDR3 runs to 15 residues. Germline CDR1 is MNHEY and CDR2 is SMNVEV (reference sequence). The J segment lost 4 bases and the V segment lost 4 bases, leaving 7 bases of the junction unmatched. The CDR3 spells CASSSRTGGLYEQYF. For the CDR3, the DNA is TGTGCCAGCAGTTCTCGGACAGGGGGGCTGTACGAGCAGTACTTC.

The gene calls are TRBV14 and TRBJ1-2; 7 bases agree with TRBD1. In germline, CDR1 is SGHDN, CDR2 FVKESK. The J segment lost 8 bases and the V segment lost 1 base, leaving 7 bases of the junction unmatched. The CDR3 is made up of 14 amino acids. In nucleotides, the CDR3 is TGTGCCAGCAGCCAAGCGACAGGGTCGGGAGGCTACACCTTC. It yields the protein CASSQATGSGGYTF. Full variable domain (outside the CDR3, taken from reference TRBV14 and TRBJ1-2): EAGVTQFPSHSVIEKGQTVTLRCDPISGHDNLYWYRRVMGKEIKFLLHFVKESKQDESGMPNNRFLAERTGGTYSTLKVQPAELEDSGVYFCASSQATGSGGYTFGSGTRLTVV.

The table lists this clone with a few counts. The chain is built from TRBV27 and TRBJ2-1, with 8 bases fitting TRBD2. The germline gives CDR1 MNHEY, CDR2 SMNVEV (reference sequence). V trimming: 5 bases; J trimming: 1 base; junction bases outside the gene matches: 7. The CDR3 contains 16 residues. The CDR3 loop is CASSPAGTRSYNEQFF. The CDR3 coding sequence is TGTGCCAGCAGTCCCGCCGGGACTAGATCCTACAATGAGCAGTTCTTC.

V and J are TRBV4-2 and TRBJ2-2; 7 nucleotides agree with TRBD2. The CDR3 has 16 residues. The germline V gene encodes CDR1 LGHNA and CDR2 YNFKEQ. V was pared by 0 bases and J by 2 bases, with 3 bases of the junction left unmatched. The CDR3, as DNA: TGTGCCAGCAGCCAAGATCGGGACTACAACACCGGGGAGCTGTTTTTT. Its protein is CASSQDRDYNTGELFF.

The chain carries TRBV5-6 and TRBJ2-3, with a possible D match to TRBD1 (5 bases). The CDR3 runs 15 residues. The germline V and J ends were trimmed by 0 bases and 2 bases, with 10 bases remaining between them. Per the germline V gene, CDR1 is SGHDT and CDR2 is YYEEEE. DNA for the CDR3: TGTGCCAGCAGCTTGGGGGGCAGAACCACAGATACGCAGTATTTT. Translation: CASSLGGRTTDTQYF. The full variable domain, rest sourced from reference TRBV5-6 and TRBJ2-3, is DAGVTQSPTHLIKTRGQQVTLRCSPKSGHDTVSWYQQALGQGPQFIFQYYEEEERQRGNFPDRFSGHQFPNYSSELNVNALLLGDSALYLCASSLGGRTTDTQYFGPGTRLTVL.

The gene calls are TRBV13 and TRBJ2-1; 9 bases agree with TRBD1. Germline-derived CDR1 and CDR2 are PRHDT and FYEKMQ (reference sequence). After removal of 2 bases from V and 7 bases from J, the junction contained 9 bases not matched to a gene. This CDR3 contains 16 residues. CDR3 in DNA: TGTGCCAGCAGCTTATTAGGGGACAGGGAGCTTAATGAGCAGTTCTTC. Protein product: CASSLLGDRELNEQFF.

This chain joins TRBV2 and TRBJ1-2; D is undetermined. V lost 6 bases and J lost 7, with 15 bases in between. The CDR3 runs to 13 residues. Per the germline V gene, CDR1 is SNHLY and CDR2 is FYNNEI. The CDR3, as DNA: TGTGCCAGCAGGGAGGGCAGGAGGCCTGGCTACACCTTC. Translation gives CASREGRRPGYTF.

Note on this clone: Other nucleotide sequences from this sample produce the same CDR3. The J gene is TRBJ2-5, the V gene TRBV19; 9 positions match TRBD1. The CDR3 extends over 13 amino acids. V was pared by 6 bases and J by 3 bases, with 2 bases of the junction left unmatched. The germline V gene has CDR1 LNHDA and CDR2 SQIVND (reference sequence). The CDR3 nucleotides read TGTGCCAGTAGCTGGACAGGGGAAGAGACCCAGTACTTC. This gives the protein CASSWTGEETQYF.

The chain recombines TRBV7-2 with TRBJ2-6; D might be TRBD2 (5 bases). Germline values: CDR1 SGHTA, CDR2 FQGNSA. The V gene lost 2 bases and the J gene lost 4 bases, with 21 bases spanning the gap. The CDR3 has 19 amino acids. The CDR3 sequence is CASSLRGRAMRAGANVLTF. For the CDR3, the DNA is TGTGCCAGCAGCTTACGGGGTAGGGCCATGAGAGCAGGGGCCAACGTCCTGACTTTC.

The chain links TRBV9 to TRBJ1-6; 11 bases agree with TRBD1. Looked up from germline, CDR1 is SGDLS and CDR2 is YYNGEE. The CDR3 covers 16 residues. J gave up 2 bases and V 6 bases, and 4 bases lay outside the gene matches. CDR3 sequence: CASTMGQGAYNSPLHF. Here the CDR3 DNA reads TGTGCCAGCACCATGGGACAGGGGGCCTATAATTCACCCCTCCACTTT.

The rearrangement uses TRBV6-4 and TRBJ2-1; 9 bases align to TRBD2. V gave up 3 bases and J gave up 4 bases; unmatched junction bases: 7. The CDR3 has 16 amino acids. Germline V gene lookup returns CDR1 MRHNA and CDR2 SNTAGT. The CDR3 DNA sequence: TGTGCCAGCAGTGATTTAGCGGGGGCCGGGTACAATGAGCAGTTCTTC. Its translation is CASSDLAGAGYNEQFF.

The chain recombines TRBV4-3 with TRBJ1-4; unclear D gene. The CDR3 has 18 residues. CDR1 is LGHNA, CDR2 YSLEER, per germline. Trimming removed 2 bases at V and 4 bases at J, with 20 bases between. CDR3 sequence (DNA): TGCGCCAGCAGCCAAACCTTTGCCGAACCGGGTCTTAATGAAAAACTGTTTTTT. Amino acids: CASSQTFAEPGLNEKLFF.

This clone was detected once. J is TRBJ2-5 and V is TRBV28; 11 bases are shared with TRBD1. The CDR3 runs to 15 residues. J was trimmed by 4 bases and V by 7 bases; bases with no gene match: 8. In germline, CDR1 is MDHEN, CDR2 SYDVKM. This CDR3 reads CASNPDRGLLETQYF. The CDR3 DNA is TGTGCCAGCAATCCGGACAGGGGGCTTTTAGAGACCCAGTACTTC.

The V call is TRBV4-1, the J call TRBJ2-5; perhaps TRBD1 as D (6 bases). V shed 4 bases and J shed 4 bases, with 16 bases lying between them. Germline V lookup: CDR1 MGHRA, CDR2 YSYEKL. This CDR3 has 15 amino acids. CDR3 nucleotide sequence: TGCGCCAGCAGCCCCCAGGGGTTGGCCTTAGAGACCCAGTACTTC. As protein: CASSPQGLALETQYF.